This TCR beta chain was recovered during a study of vaccination effects on CD4 cells after COVID-19. Points from the study as a whole: In the late period after vaccination, infection- and vaccine-induced clones contracted markedly.

Clones were sequenced by immunoSEQ multiplex PCR, and TCRdb holds only the in-frame ones, with some missing. The top ten hold about 2.4% of the sample, which has about 54,000 clones, over 80% seen once. This clone has only a few counts. Its specificity is not known. ViraFEST used viral peptide pools to expand antigen-specific CD4+ T cells before sequencing. With around ten days of culture completed, CD4+ T cells were isolated. For each well, 1.9 million or so PBMC were cultured with about 9.4 IU/ml IL-2 and around 9.6 ug/ml peptides. The source of this sequence is a human donor who received a COVID-19 vaccine. The sequencing used CD4+ T cells from PBMCs cultured with HCoV-229E spike peptides, collected before COVID-19 vaccination.

The CDR3 loop is CASLRDTNTGELFF. The DNA for the CDR3 is TGTGCCAGCCTTAGGGACACGAACACCGGGGAGCTGTTTTTT. This chain uses TRBV6-6 with TRBJ2-2; possible D gene TRBD1, 6 bases. V dropped 8 bases and J dropped 0 bases, with 10 bases sitting between them. The germline gives CDR1 MNHNY, CDR2 SVGAGI (reference sequence). This CDR3 comprises 14 residues.